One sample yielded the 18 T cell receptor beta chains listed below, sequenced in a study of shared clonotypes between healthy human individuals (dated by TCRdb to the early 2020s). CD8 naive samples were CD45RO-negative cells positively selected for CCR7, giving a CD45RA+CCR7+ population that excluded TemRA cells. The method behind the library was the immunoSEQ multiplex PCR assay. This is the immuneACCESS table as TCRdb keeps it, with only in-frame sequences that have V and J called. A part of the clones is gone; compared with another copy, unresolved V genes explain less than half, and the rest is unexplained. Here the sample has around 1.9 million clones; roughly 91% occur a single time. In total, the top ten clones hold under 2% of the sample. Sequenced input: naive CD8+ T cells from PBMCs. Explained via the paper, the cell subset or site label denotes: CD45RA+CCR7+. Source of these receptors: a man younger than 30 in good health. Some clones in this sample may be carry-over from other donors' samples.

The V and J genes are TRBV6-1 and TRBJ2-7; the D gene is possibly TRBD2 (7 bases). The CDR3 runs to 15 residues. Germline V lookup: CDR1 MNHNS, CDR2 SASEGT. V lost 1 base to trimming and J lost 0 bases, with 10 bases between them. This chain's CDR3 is CASSEVRGLSYEQYF. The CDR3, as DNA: TGTGCCAGCAGTGAAGTGCGGGGGCTCTCCTACGAGCAGTACTTC.

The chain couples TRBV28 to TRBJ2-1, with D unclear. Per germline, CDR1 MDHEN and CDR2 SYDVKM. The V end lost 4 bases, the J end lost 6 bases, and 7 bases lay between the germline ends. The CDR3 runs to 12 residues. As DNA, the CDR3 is TGTGCCAGCAGTTCCCCCACCAATGAGCAGTTCTTC. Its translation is CASSSPTNEQFF. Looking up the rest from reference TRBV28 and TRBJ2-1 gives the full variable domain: DVKVTQSSRYLVKRTGEKVFLECVQDMDHENMFWYRQDPGLGLRLIYFSYDVKMKEKGDIPEGYSVSREKKERFSLILESASTNQTSMYLCASSSPTNEQFFGPGTRLTVL.

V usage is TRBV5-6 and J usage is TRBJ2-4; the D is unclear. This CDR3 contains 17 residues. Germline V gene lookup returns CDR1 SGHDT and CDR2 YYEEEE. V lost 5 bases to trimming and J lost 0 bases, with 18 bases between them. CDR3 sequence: CASRPNDMPLAKNIQYF. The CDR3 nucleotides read TGTGCCAGCAGACCGAATGATATGCCCCTAGCCAAAAACATTCAGTACTTC.

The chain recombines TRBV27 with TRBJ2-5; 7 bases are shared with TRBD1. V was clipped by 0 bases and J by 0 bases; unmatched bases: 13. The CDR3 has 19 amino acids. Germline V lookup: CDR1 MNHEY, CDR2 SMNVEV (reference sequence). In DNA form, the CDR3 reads TGTGCCAGCAGTTTATCGATATTTTACATGGGGACAGACCAAGAGACCCAGTACTTC. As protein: CASSLSIFYMGTDQETQYF.

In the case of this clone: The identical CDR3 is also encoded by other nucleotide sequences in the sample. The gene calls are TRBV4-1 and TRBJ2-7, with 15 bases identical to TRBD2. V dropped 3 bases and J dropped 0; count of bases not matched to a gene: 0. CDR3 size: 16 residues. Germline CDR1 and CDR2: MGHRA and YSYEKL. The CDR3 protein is CASSQGLAGGSYEQYF. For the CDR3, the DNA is TGCGCCAGCAGCCAGGGACTAGCGGGAGGCTCCTACGAGCAGTACTTC.

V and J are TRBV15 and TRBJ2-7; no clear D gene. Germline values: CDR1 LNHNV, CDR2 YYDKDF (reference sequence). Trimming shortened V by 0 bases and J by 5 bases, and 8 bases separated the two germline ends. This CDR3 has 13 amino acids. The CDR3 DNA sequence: TGTGCCACCAGCAGAGATGTGGGAAACGAGCAGTACTTC. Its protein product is CATSRDVGNEQYF.

CDR3 nucleotide sequence: TGTGCCAGCAGCTTGACTAGCGGGATACATGAGCAGTTCTTC. Translating gives CASSLTSGIHEQFF. The chain employs TRBV7-9 and TRBJ2-1, with 11 bases that match TRBD2. J lost 8 bases, V lost 3 bases, and 3 bases had no gene match. CDR3 length: 14 residues. The germline CDR1 and CDR2 sequences are SEHNR and FQNEAQ (reference sequence).

The CDR3 is CASGSWDGSGYGYTF. DNA for the CDR3: TGTGCTAGTGGTTCCTGGGACGGGAGTGGCTATGGCTACACCTTC. The rearrangement joins TRBV12-5 to TRBJ1-2; perhaps TRBD1 as D (5 bases). The CDR3 is 15 amino acids. With 4 bases removed from V and 4 bases from J, the gap between germline ends came to 16 bases. Looked up from germline, CDR1 is LGHNT and CDR2 is FRNRAP.

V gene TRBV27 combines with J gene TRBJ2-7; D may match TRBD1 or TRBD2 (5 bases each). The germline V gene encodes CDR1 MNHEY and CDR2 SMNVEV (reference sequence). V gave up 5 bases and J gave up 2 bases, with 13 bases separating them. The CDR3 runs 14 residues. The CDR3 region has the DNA TGTGCCAGCAGTCCGGGACGGAACCCCTACGAGCAGTACTTC. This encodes CASSPGRNPYEQYF.

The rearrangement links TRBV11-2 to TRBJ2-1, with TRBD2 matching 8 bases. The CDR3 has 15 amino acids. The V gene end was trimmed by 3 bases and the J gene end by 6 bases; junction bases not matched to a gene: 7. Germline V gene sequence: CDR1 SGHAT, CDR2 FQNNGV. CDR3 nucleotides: TGTGCCAGCAGCTTCGGGTCGGGGGGGTTCAATGAGCAGTTCTTC. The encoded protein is CASSFGSGGFNEQFF.

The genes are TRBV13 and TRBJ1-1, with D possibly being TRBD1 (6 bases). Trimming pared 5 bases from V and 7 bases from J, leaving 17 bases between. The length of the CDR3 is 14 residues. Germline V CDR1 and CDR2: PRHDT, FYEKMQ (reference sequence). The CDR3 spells CASSPRTVESEAFF. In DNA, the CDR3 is TGTGCCAGCAGCCCCCGGACAGTAGAGAGTGAAGCTTTCTTT.

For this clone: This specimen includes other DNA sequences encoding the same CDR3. The CDR3 DNA reads TGTGCCAGCAGCTTATTACCCTACGAGCAGTACTTC. Translation gives CASSLLPYEQYF. This rearrangement joins TRBV11-2 to TRBJ2-7; D gene unclear. Trimming cost V 2 bases and J 2 bases, with 4 bases left between them. This CDR3 is built from 12 residues. Germline assignment: CDR1 SGHAT and CDR2 FQNNGV.

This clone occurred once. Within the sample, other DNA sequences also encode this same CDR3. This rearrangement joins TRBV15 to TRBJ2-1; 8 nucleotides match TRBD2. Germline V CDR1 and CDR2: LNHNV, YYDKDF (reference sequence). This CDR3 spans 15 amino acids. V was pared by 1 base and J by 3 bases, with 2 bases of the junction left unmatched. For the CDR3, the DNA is TGTGCCACCAGCAGAGTGGCGGGAGGCTACAATGAGCAGTTCTTC. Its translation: CATSRVAGGYNEQFF.

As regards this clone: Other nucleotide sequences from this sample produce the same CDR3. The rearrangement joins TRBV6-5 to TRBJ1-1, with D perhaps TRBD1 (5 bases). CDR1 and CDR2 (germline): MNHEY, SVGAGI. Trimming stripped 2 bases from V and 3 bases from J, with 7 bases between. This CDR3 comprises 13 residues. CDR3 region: CASSYRGDTEAFF. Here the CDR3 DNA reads TGTGCCAGCAGTTACAGGGGTGACACTGAAGCTTTCTTT.

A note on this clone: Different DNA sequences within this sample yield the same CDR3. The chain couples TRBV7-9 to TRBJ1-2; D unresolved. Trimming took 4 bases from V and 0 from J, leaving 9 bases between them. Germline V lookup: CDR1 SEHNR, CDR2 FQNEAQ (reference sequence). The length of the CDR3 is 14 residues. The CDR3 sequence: CASSSGGANYGYTF. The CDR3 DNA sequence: TGTGCCAGCAGCTCTGGTGGAGCTAACTATGGCTACACCTTC.

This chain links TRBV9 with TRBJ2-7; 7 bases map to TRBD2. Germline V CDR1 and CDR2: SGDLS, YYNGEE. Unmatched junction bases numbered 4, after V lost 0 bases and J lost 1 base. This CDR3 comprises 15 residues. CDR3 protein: CASSVAPAGSYEQYF. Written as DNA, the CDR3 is TGTGCCAGCAGCGTAGCTCCAGCGGGATCCTACGAGCAGTACTTC. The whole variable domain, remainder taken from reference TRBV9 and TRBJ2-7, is DSGVTQTPKHLITATGQRVTLRCSPRSGDLSVYWYQQSLDQGLQFLIQYYNGEERAKGNILERFSAQQFPDLHSELNLSSLELGDSALYFCASSVAPAGSYEQYFGPGTRLTVT.

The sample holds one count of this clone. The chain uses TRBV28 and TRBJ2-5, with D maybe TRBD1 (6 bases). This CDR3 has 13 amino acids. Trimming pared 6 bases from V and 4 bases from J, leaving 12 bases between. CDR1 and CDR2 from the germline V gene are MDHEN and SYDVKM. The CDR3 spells CASSPRGSETQYF. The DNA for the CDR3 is TGTGCCAGCAGCCCCAGGGGTTCAGAGACCCAGTACTTC.

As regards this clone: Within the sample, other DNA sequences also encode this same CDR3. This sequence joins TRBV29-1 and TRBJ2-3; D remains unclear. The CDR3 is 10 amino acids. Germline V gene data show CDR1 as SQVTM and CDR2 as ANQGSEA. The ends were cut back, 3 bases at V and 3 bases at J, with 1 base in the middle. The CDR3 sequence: CSVDTDTQYF. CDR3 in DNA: TGCAGCGTTGATACAGATACGCAGTATTTT.